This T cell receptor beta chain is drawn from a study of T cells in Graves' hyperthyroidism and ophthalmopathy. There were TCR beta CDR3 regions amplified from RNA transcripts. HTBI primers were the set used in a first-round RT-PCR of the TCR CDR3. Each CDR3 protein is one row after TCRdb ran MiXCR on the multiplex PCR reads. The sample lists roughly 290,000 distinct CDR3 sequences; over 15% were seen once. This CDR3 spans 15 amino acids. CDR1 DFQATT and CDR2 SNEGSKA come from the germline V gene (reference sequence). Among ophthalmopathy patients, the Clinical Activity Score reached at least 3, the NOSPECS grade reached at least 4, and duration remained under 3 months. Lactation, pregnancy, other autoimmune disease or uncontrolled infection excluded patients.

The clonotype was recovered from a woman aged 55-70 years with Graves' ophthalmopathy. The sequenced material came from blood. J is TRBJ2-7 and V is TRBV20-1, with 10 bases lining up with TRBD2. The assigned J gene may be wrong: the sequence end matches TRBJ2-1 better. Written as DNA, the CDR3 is TGCAGTGCCAAAACGGGGACTAGCGCTCCTTACGAGCAGTTCTTC. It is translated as CSAKTGTSAPYEQFF.